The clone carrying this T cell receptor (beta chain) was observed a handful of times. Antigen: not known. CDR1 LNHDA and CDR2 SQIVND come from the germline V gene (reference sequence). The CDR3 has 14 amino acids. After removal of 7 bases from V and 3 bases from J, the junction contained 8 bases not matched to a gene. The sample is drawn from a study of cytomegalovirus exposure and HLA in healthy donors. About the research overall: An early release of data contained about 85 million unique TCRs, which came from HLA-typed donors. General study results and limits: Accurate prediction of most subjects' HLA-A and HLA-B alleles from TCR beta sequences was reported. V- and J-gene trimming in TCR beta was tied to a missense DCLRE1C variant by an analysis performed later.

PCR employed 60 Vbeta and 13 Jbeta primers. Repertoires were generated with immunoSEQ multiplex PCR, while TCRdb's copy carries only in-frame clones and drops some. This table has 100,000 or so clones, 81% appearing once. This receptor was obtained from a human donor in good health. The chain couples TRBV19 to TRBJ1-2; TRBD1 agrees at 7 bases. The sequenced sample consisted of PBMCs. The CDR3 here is CASTSSGTDYGYTF. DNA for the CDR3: TGTGCCAGTACCTCCTCCGGGACAGACTATGGCTACACCTTC.